This note documents a single TCR beta chain sequence. The protocol was immunoSEQ multiplex PCR, while the TCRdb copy is restricted to in-frame clones and leaves out a portion. The table lists 100,000 to 150,000 clones, 70% to 80% of them singletons, with more than 35% in the top ten. These data originate in a study of blood T cell repertoires in COVID-19. Study-wide context: Specimens from acute and convalescent COVID-19 originated in the United States, Italy and Spain. PBMCs, B-cell-depleted T cells, or T cells provided the cDNA or gDNA that made up the material.

Sequences were obtained from peripheral blood. The clonotype comes from a man in his forties with active or convalescent COVID-19.

The DNA for the CDR3 is TGTGCCAGCAGCGCGACCGGACAGGGGTACTCTGGAAACACCATATATTTT. It yields the protein CASSATGQGYSGNTIYF. The chain recombines TRBV5-6 with TRBJ1-3; 9 bases are shared with TRBD1. J was trimmed by 0 bases and V by 4 bases; bases with no gene match: 8. Germline CDR1 reads SGHDT; CDR2 reads YYEEEE. This CDR3 is built from 17 residues.